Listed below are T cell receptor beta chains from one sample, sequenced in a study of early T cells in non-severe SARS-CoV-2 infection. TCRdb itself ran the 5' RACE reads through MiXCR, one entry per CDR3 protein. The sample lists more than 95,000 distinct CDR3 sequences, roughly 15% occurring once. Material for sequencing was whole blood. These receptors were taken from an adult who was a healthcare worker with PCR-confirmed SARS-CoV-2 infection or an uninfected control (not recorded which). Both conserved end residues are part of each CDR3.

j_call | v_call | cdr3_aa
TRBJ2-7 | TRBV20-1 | CSARRDRDEQYF
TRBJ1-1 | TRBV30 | CAWSVSSPEAFF
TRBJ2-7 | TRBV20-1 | CSARDGETGAYEQYF
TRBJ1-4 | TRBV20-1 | CSAMVDSGGGTNEKLFF
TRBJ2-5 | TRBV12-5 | CASGLGVATQYF
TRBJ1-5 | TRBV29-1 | CSVDIGGNQPQHF
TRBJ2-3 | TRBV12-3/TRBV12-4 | CASSLGRGGTDTQYF
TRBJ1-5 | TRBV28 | CAISTGNGYQPQHF
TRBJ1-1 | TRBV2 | CASRGQGLNTEAFF
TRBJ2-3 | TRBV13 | CASRIGIDTQYF
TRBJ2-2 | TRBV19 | CASSTTLVRGRNTGELFF
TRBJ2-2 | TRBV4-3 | CASSQEGLAGVGTGELFF
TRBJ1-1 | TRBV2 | CANSGTRNTEAFF
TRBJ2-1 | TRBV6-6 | CASRLAGGSYNEQFF
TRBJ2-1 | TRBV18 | CASSPDPVDSYNEQFF
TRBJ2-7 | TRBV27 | CASSPGMGRRYEQYF
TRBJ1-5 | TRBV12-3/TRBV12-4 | CASSPHRSNQPQHF
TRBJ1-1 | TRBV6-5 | CASSDNRGPEAFF
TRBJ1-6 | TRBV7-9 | CASSSQDMQNSPLHF
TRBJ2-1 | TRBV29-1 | CSGAGGSNEQFF
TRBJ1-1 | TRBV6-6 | CASSYEGSTEAFF
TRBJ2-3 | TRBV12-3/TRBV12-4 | CASSFQDRPDTQYF
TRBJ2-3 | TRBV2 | CASKSMLTDTQYF
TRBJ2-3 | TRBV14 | CASSQKEPGPLADTQYF
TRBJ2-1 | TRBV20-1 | CSAREGLVSYNEQFF
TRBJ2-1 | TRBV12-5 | CASAPSGGYNEQFF
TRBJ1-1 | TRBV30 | CAWVDWANTEAFF